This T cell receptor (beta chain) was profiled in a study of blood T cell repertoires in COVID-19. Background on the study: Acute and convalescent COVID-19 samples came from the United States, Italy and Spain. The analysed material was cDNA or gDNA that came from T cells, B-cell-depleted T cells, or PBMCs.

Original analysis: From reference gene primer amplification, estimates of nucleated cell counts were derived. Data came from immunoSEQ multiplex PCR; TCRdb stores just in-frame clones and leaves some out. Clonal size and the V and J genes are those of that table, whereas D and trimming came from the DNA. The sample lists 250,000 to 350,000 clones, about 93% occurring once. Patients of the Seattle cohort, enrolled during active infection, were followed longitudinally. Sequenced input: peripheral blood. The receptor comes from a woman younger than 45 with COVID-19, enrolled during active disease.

CDR3 amino acids: CASSQDTGGTDTQYF. CDR3 nucleotide sequence: TGCGCCAGCAGCCAAGATACCGGGGGCACAGATACGCAGTATTTT. The gene calls are TRBV4-3 and TRBJ2-3, with D maybe TRBD2 (5 bases). The CDR3 spans 15 residues. Trimming took 0 bases from V and 1 from J, leaving 8 bases between them. Germline V CDR1 and CDR2: LGHNA, YSLEER.